The 15 T cell receptor beta chains below were found in one sample sequenced in a study of blood T cell repertoires in COVID-19. Sequenced by immunoSEQ multiplex PCR; TCRdb stores in-frame clones only, minus some. Among 140,000 to 150,000 clones listed, 87% were seen once. The sample consisted of peripheral blood. These receptors came from a man aged 80 or over with acute or convalescent COVID-19.

This sequence joins TRBV5-1 and TRBJ1-3; perhaps TRBD1 as D (6 bases). CDR3 length equals 13 residues. Germline lookup yields CDR1 SGHRS and CDR2 YFSETQ. V lost 5 bases and J lost 3, with 9 bases in between. DNA of the CDR3: TGCGCCAGCAGACAGGGTGATGGAAACACCATATATTTT. Protein: CASRQGDGNTIYF.

The chain links TRBV27 to TRBJ1-5, with 7 bases that match TRBD1. This CDR3 is 13 amino acids long. V was pared by 6 bases and J by 5 bases, with 4 bases of the junction left unmatched. Germline CDR1 MNHEY, CDR2 SMNVEV (reference sequence). Here the CDR3 reads CASSYRGDQPQHF. CDR3 nucleotides: TGTGCCAGCAGCTACAGGGGTGATCAGCCCCAGCATTTT.

The V call is TRBV3-1 (or the pseudogene TRBV3-2), the J call TRBJ2-2; 8 nucleotides agree with TRBD1. The germline CDR1 and CDR2 sequences are LGHDT and YNNKEL (reference sequence). This CDR3 has 14 residues. J gave up 6 bases and V 6 bases, and 6 bases lay outside the gene matches. The CDR3 is CASSSQGAPGELFF. The DNA of the CDR3 is TGTGCCAGCAGTAGCCAGGGGGCGCCCGGGGAGCTGTTTTTT.

V and J are TRBV11-3 and TRBJ2-1, with 7 bases fitting TRBD2. Germline CDR1 reads SGHNT; CDR2 reads YENEEA. The J segment lost 7 bases and the V segment lost 3 bases, leaving 12 bases of the junction unmatched. The length of the CDR3 is 16 residues. The CDR3 bases are TGTGCCAGCAGCTTCCGGGGGGACCCACCGGGGAATGAGCAGTTCTTC. Translated, it gives CASSFRGDPPGNEQFF.

This clone was seen once. The chain recombines TRBV5-1 with TRBJ2-1; perhaps TRBD1 as D (5 bases). The CDR3 spans 15 residues. Deletions cut 4 bases from V and 0 bases from J, with 11 bases between. Germline V gene sequence: CDR1 SGHRS, CDR2 YFSETQ. Written as DNA, the CDR3 is TGCGCCAGCAGCCCATCAGGGATCTCCTACAATGAGCAGTTCTTC. Translation: CASSPSGISYNEQFF. Drawing the rest from reference TRBV5-1 and TRBJ2-1, the complete variable domain is KAGVTQTPRYLIKTRGQQVTLSCSPISGHRSVSWYQQTPGQGLQFLFEYFSETQRNKGNFPGRFSGRQFSNSRSEMNVSTLELGDSALYLCASSPSGISYNEQFFGPGTRLTVL.

This sequence joins TRBV7-2 and TRBJ2-5; D uncertain. This CDR3 has 12 amino acids. The germline V and J ends were trimmed by 4 bases and 7 bases, with 10 bases remaining between them. Per the germline V gene, CDR1 is SGHTA and CDR2 is FQGNSA. The CDR3: CASSYLYGTQYF. DNA for the CDR3: TGTGCCAGCAGCTATCTTTACGGGACCCAGTACTTC.

The V gene is TRBV6-5, the J gene TRBJ2-7, with a weak D call TRBD1 (6 bases). In germline, CDR1 is MNHEY, CDR2 SVGAGI. Trimming removed 10 bases at V and 3 bases at J, with 19 bases between. This CDR3 region has 14 residues. Here the CDR3 reads CATETGLGGYEQYF. In DNA, the CDR3 is TGTGCCACGGAGACAGGCCTAGGAGGCTACGAGCAGTACTTC.

V gene TRBV9 combines with J gene TRBJ2-7, with a tentative D call TRBD2 (6 bases). Germline CDR1 reads SGDLS; CDR2 reads YYNGEE. V was pared by 2 bases and J by 3 bases, with 15 bases between. There are 15 residues in the CDR3. The CDR3 bases are TGTGCCAGCAGCGTGGGGCGGGATACTATCTACGAGCAGTACTTC. Protein sequence: CASSVGRDTIYEQYF.

Concerning this clone: The same CDR3 is also encoded by other DNA sequences in this sample. The chain links TRBV7-2 to TRBJ2-3; 8 positions agree with TRBD2. Germline CDR1 is SGHTA and CDR2 is FQGNSA. There are 17 residues in the CDR3. Trimming took 5 bases from V and 3 from J; bases not matched to a gene: 13. The CDR3 protein is CASSLRGGRAWTDTQYF. The CDR3 DNA is TGTGCCAGCAGCCTACGGGGGGGGAGGGCATGGACAGATACGCAGTATTTT. The full variable domain, completed using reference TRBV7-2 and TRBJ2-3, is GAGVSQSPSNKVTEKGKDVELRCDPISGHTALYWYRQSLGQGLEFLIYFQGNSAPDKSGLPSDRFSAERTGGSVSTLTIQRTQQEDSAVYLCASSLRGGRAWTDTQYFGPGTRLTVL.

This clone occurred once. The CDR3 DNA reads as TGCGCCAGCAGCTTGTGGCCGGGACAGGGGCCCCAAAGCGCTTACAATGAGCAGTTCTTC. Protein sequence: CASSLWPGQGPQSAYNEQFF. This sequence joins TRBV5-1 and TRBJ2-1, with TRBD1 matching over 10 bases. V trimming: 1 base; J trimming: 4 bases; junction bases outside the gene matches: 17. Germline values: CDR1 SGHRS, CDR2 YFSETQ. This CDR3 comprises 20 residues.

The chain uses TRBV24-1 and TRBJ2-1; the D gene is possibly TRBD2 (6 bases). Trimming shortened V by 3 bases and J by 1 base, and 9 bases separated the two germline ends. The germline CDR1 and CDR2 sequences are KGHDR and SFDVKD. The CDR3 consists of 15 residues. Written as DNA, the CDR3 is TGTGCCACCAGTGATACGACTAGTTCCTACAATGAGCAGTTCTTC. It yields the protein CATSDTTSSYNEQFF.

The chain links TRBV6-5 to TRBJ2-5, with 8 bases fitting TRBD2. V was pared by 6 bases and J by 5 bases, with 5 bases of the junction left unmatched. CDR3 length equals 13 residues. Germline lookup yields CDR1 MNHEY and CDR2 SVGAGI. The CDR3, as DNA: TGTGCCAGCAGAGCGGGACTAGTGGAGACCCAGTACTTC. It encodes CASRAGLVETQYF.

This rearrangement joins TRBV6-5 to TRBJ1-1; D not certain. CDR3 length: 13 amino acids. Germline lookup yields CDR1 MNHEY and CDR2 SVGAGI. V lost 6 bases to trimming and J lost 3 bases, with 11 bases between them. CDR3 nucleotides: TGTGCCAGCAGGTTACGAGGGTACACTGAAGCTTTCTTT. The encoded protein is CASRLRGYTEAFF.

The gene calls are TRBV27 and TRBJ2-1, with 12 bases aligning to TRBD1. Trimming cost V 7 bases and J 8 bases; bases outside gene matches: 12. Germline assignment: CDR1 MNHEY and CDR2 SMNVEV (reference sequence). CDR3 length: 16 amino acids. CDR3 protein: CASTDTPGTGGHEQFF. The CDR3 nucleotides read TGTGCCAGCACCGATACCCCAGGGACAGGGGGCCATGAGCAGTTCTTC.

The chain uses TRBV4-2 and TRBJ2-7; D is possibly TRBD1 (5 bases). V lost 0 bases and J 4 bases, leaving 13 bases between the germline ends. From germline, CDR1 is LGHNA and CDR2 YNFKEQ. The CDR3 sequence is 15 residues long. The CDR3 sequence is CASSQDQRTRYEQYF. The CDR3 nucleotides read TGTGCCAGCAGCCAAGATCAGAGGACACGATACGAGCAGTACTTC.